The clone carrying this T cell receptor (beta chain) appeared once. Its cognate antigen is unknown. Other DNA sequences of this sample code for an identical CDR3. This entry belongs to a study of shared clonotypes between healthy human individuals. Study-wide findings and caveats: Rarefaction analysis demonstrated incomplete sorted-subset sequencing notwithstanding large depth.

The authors' processing: ImmunoSEQ junction-only sequences lacked quality scores, so their filtering differed. Produced via immunoSEQ multiplex PCR; TCRdb's table is partial and in-frame only. Clone size and the V and J calls come from that table; the DNA yielded D and trimming. The repertoire includes around 2,000,000 clones, 85% to 95% of them detected once, and more than 0.1% sits in the top ten. Healthy HIV-negative adults without recent acute infections or vaccinations served as donors. Every donor was a Caucasian adult from Nashville, Tennessee. This CDR3 is built from 12 residues. Trimming took off 8 bases at V and 1 base at J, with 7 bases between the two ends. CDR1 SGHAT and CDR2 FQNNGV come from the germline V gene.

This clonotype originated in a man aged 18 to 29 in good health. V is TRBV11-2 and J is TRBJ2-3, with D perhaps TRBD1 or TRBD2 (5 bases each). The sequencing input was naive CD4+ T cells sorted from blood. Subset denoted: CD45RA+ positively selected. The chain's CDR3 is CASRGGTDTQYF. CDR3 in DNA: TGTGCCAGCCGGGGCGGCACAGATACGCAGTATTTT. Combining the CDR3 with reference TRBV11-2 and TRBJ2-3 gives the whole variable domain EAGVAQSPRYKIIEKRQSVAFWCNPISGHATLYWYQQILGQGPKLLIQFQNNGVVDDSQLPKDRFSAERLKGVDSTLKIQPAKLEDSAVYLCASRGGTDTQYFGPGTRLTVL.